Sequencing of this T cell receptor (beta chain) was carried out in a study of cytomegalovirus exposure and HLA in healthy donors. Across the study: Out of about 170 million T cells, an earlier analysis found around 120 million unique TCR beta sequences in total. Whole-study results and caveats: A cluster of highly shared sequence variants was likely a sequencing artifact. V- and J-gene trimming in TCR beta was tied to a missense DCLRE1C variant by an analysis performed later. Reportedly, HLA-A and HLA-B alleles of most subjects were accurately predicted from TCR beta.

Trimming at V came to 3 bases and at J to 2 bases, leaving 3 bases not matched to a gene. Germline CDR1 reads LNHDA; CDR2 reads SQIVND (reference sequence). The CDR3 contains 14 residues. The PCR ran on 60 Vbeta and 13 Jbeta primers. This table comes from immunoSEQ multiplex PCR, and its TCRdb copy is limited to in-frame clones, with some not included. The profile shows about 220,000 clones, roughly 82% of them singletons. On this clone: Its antigen remains unknown.

This sequence joins TRBV19 and TRBJ1-2; 7 positions match TRBD1. Material: PBMCs. The receptor's source is a woman in her forties in good health and CMV-seropositive. The CDR3 protein is CASSISRGNYGYTF. CDR3 nucleotide sequence: TGTGCCAGTAGTATCTCCAGGGGGAACTATGGCTACACCTTC.